This T cell receptor beta chain was identified during a study of cytomegalovirus exposure and HLA in healthy donors. All donors participated as healthy donors of bone marrow. PCR primers comprised 60 Vbeta and 13 Jbeta primers. This table comes from immunoSEQ multiplex PCR, and its TCRdb copy is limited to in-frame clones, with some not included. The sample consists of around 190,000 clones, roughly 80% of them appearing once. The TCR was taken from a woman aged 18-30 years in good health and CMV-seronegative. The sequencing input was PBMCs.

The CDR3 reads CASSLQGAYTGELFF. CDR3 nucleotides: TGTGCCAGCAGCTTACAGGGGGCTTACACCGGGGAGCTGTTTTTT. The chain is built from TRBV7-3 and TRBJ2-2; 8 bases match TRBD1. Germline CDR1 reads SGHTA; CDR2 reads FQGTGA. J gave up 3 bases and V 2 bases, and 2 bases lay outside the gene matches. This CDR3 region has 15 residues.